Following are 9 T cell receptor beta chains from one sample sequenced in a study of blood T cells in healthy people across ages. A second PCR of 7 to 11 cycles used a sample-barcoded 5' primer and a J-beta primer mix. One entry per CDR3 protein, called by TCRdb with MiXCR from the 5' RACE reads. The profile shows 1.5 million to 2 million distinct CDR3 sequences, around 36% of them singletons. Sequencing was done on a sample of blood. All receptors derive from a woman aged 25 to 39 in good health.

This sequence joins TRBV6-1 and TRBJ1-5, with D tentatively TRBD1 (6 bases). V was pared by 2 bases and J by 4 bases, with 9 bases between. CDR1 is MNHNS and CDR2 is SASEGT in the germline V gene. The CDR3 has 14 amino acids. The CDR3 DNA sequence: TGTGCCAGCAGTGAAAGCACAGGGAATCAGCCCCAGCATTTT. Amino acids: CASSESTGNQPQHF.

This clonotype showed up many times. This CDR3 reads CASSRQGRDGYTF. The CDR3 nucleotides read TGTGCCAGCAGCAGACAGGGCCGCGATGGCTACACCTTC. The chain joins TRBV7-2 to TRBJ1-2; 7 nucleotides align to TRBD1. This CDR3 has 13 residues. Per the germline V gene, CDR1 is SGHTA and CDR2 is FQGNSA. V lost 5 bases, J lost 6 bases, and 6 bases stayed unmatched.

The CDR3 DNA reads TGTGCCAGCAGCCAAGATAGGACTAGCGGGACGGAGACCCAGTACTTC. Translating gives CASSQDRTSGTETQYF. V is TRBV3-1 and J is TRBJ2-5; 12 nucleotides line up with TRBD2. This CDR3 contains 16 residues. The V and J ends lost 0 bases and 5 bases, in that order; junction bases with no gene match: 4. Per the germline V gene, CDR1 is LGHDT and CDR2 is YNNKEL (reference sequence).

The rearrangement links TRBV20-1 to TRBJ2-5; 12 bases are a match to TRBD2. Germline V gene sequence: CDR1 DFQATT, CDR2 SNEGSKA (reference sequence). The CDR3 has 20 residues. Unmatched junction bases numbered 18, after V lost 0 bases and J lost 4 bases. CDR3: CSARDPQSPASGRAGETQYF. In nucleotides, the CDR3 is TGCAGTGCTAGAGATCCTCAAAGTCCGGCTAGCGGGAGGGCTGGAGAGACCCAGTACTTC.

The genes are TRBV3-1 and TRBJ2-1; TRBD2 matches 7 bases. Germline V gene lookup returns CDR1 LGHDT and CDR2 YNNKEL (reference sequence). This CDR3 is built from 13 residues. Trimming removed 5 bases from V and 7 bases from J; junction bases left unmatched: 5. Here the CDR3 reads CASSGRVRNEQFF. The CDR3 DNA is TGTGCCAGCAGCGGGAGGGTTCGGAATGAGCAGTTCTTC.

This clonotype was seen a handful of times. The genes are TRBV30 and TRBJ1-2, with D unclear. V dropped 3 bases and J dropped 0 bases, with 5 bases sitting between them. Germline CDR1 GTSNPN, CDR2 SVGIG (reference sequence). The CDR3 length is 12 residues. In nucleotides, the CDR3 is TGTGCCTGGAGCTTAGCTAACTATGGCTACACCTTC. Translation: CAWSLANYGYTF.

This sequence joins TRBV20-1 and TRBJ1-2; D unresolved. CDR1 DFQATT and CDR2 SNEGSKA come from the germline V gene (reference sequence). The V end was cut by 0 bases, the J end by 2 bases, with 13 bases between. The CDR3 totals 15 residues. As DNA, the CDR3 is TGCAGTGCTAGAGACATACAACTGGGGAACTATGGCTACACCTTC. Residues: CSARDIQLGNYGYTF.

This clonotype was observed many times. The rearrangement joins TRBV7-9 to TRBJ2-3; D is unclear. CDR3 size: 13 residues. The germline V gene has CDR1 SEHNR and CDR2 FQNEAQ (reference sequence). V lost 1 base to trimming and J lost 1 base, with 3 bases between them. CDR3 bases: TGTGCCAGCAGCTTAGAACGCACAGATACGCAGTATTTT. Amino acid sequence: CASSLERTDTQYF.

The chain recombines TRBV6-2 or TRBV6-3 with TRBJ2-7, with TRBD1 as a possible D gene (6 bases). Trimming left V 0 bases short and J 2 bases short, with 11 bases between. Germline-derived CDR1 and CDR2 are MNHEY and SVGEGT. This CDR3 comprises 15 residues. This chain's CDR3 is CASSYSGQIAYEQYF. DNA of the CDR3: TGTGCCAGCAGTTACTCAGGACAGATCGCCTACGAGCAGTACTTC.